This T cell receptor (beta chain) derives from a study of T-cell reconstitution after alpha-beta-depleted transplantation in children. Construction of the TCRbeta library involved unique molecular identifiers. MiXCR was run by TCRdb on the PCR reads, yielding one entry per CDR3 protein. This sample has 250,000 to 300,000 distinct CDR3 sequences, with approximately 9.6% found just once. Per germline, CDR1 ENHRY and CDR2 SYGVKD. CDR3 length: 14 residues. Germline trimming cut 4 bases from V and 4 bases from J; bases unmatched to any gene: 2. Sequenced material: PBMCs from the stem cell graft donor, taken from the stem cell graft. The genes are TRBV10-3 and TRBJ1-5, with 9 bases aligning to TRBD1. This clonotype was sampled from a human donor who donated a stem cell graft to a child with SCID. As DNA, the CDR3 is TGTGCCATCAGTGCTGGACAGGGGAATCAGCCCCAGCATTTT. It codes for CAISAGQGNQPQHF.